The 13 T cell receptor beta chains below all came from one sample that was sequenced in a study of blood T cell repertoires in COVID-19. Profiled with immunoSEQ multiplex PCR; TCRdb holds only in-frame clones, not every one. The table lists 150,000 to 190,000 clones, over 70% of them singletons. The sample was peripheral blood. These receptors were taken from a man aged 55-75 years with acute or convalescent COVID-19.

This clone has just one count. The CDR3 loop is CASSFRASGGSTDTQYF. As DNA, the CDR3 is TGCGCCAGCAGCTTTCGGGCTAGCGGAGGCTCCACAGATACGCAGTATTTT. The J gene is TRBJ2-3, the V gene TRBV5-1; 7 bases line up with TRBD2. With 2 bases clipped from V and 2 bases from J, the junction kept 11 bases outside the gene matches. The CDR3 runs to 17 residues. Germline-derived CDR1 and CDR2 are SGHRS and YFSETQ.

J is TRBJ1-2 and V is TRBV28; 8 bases match TRBD1. V shed 2 bases and J 7 bases; nucleotides not matched to a gene: 6. The germline CDR1 and CDR2 sequences are MDHEN and SYDVKM. CDR3 length: 14 residues. The CDR3 coding sequence is TGTGCCAGCAGTTTAGGCAGGGGGCTTTTTGGCTACACCTTC. As protein: CASSLGRGLFGYTF.

The gene calls are TRBV28 and TRBJ1-5; D may be TRBD1 (6 bases). Germline V lookup: CDR1 MDHEN, CDR2 SYDVKM. The CDR3 contains 11 residues. V lost 4 bases, J lost 15 bases, and 13 bases lay in between. The CDR3 DNA follows: TGTGCCAGCAGTTACAGACAGGTGTTGCATTTT. Translated: CASSYRQVLHF.

The CDR3 spells CASSRQGNEQFF. CDR3 bases: TGTGCCAGCTCCCGACAGGGGAATGAGCAGTTCTTC. V is TRBV18 and J is TRBJ2-1; 8 positions agree with TRBD1. The CDR3 has 12 amino acids. Germline V gene lookup returns CDR1 KGHSH and CDR2 LQKENI. V lost 6 bases and J lost 7; bases outside the gene matches: 2.

The gene calls are TRBV14 and TRBJ1-1; no definite D call. CDR1 SGHDN and CDR2 FVKESK come from the germline V gene. This CDR3 is 14 amino acids long. Trimming pared 1 base from V and 1 base from J, leaving 7 bases between. CDR3 sequence reads: CASSQGHANTEAFF. As DNA, the CDR3 is TGTGCCAGCAGCCAAGGACACGCGAACACTGAAGCTTTCTTT. Drawing the rest from reference TRBV14 and TRBJ1-1, the complete variable domain is EAGVTQFPSHSVIEKGQTVTLRCDPISGHDNLYWYRRVMGKEIKFLLHFVKESKQDESGMPNNRFLAERTGGTYSTLKVQPAELEDSGVYFCASSQGHANTEAFFGQGTRLTVV.

The chain couples TRBV5-4 to TRBJ2-7, with 8 bases matching TRBD1. Germline assignment: CDR1 SGHNT and CDR2 YYREEE (reference sequence). V shed 4 bases, J shed 5 bases, and the junction held 5 bases outside the gene matches. The CDR3 contains 13 residues. The CDR3 here is CASSPGQGNEQYF. CDR3 sequence (DNA): TGTGCCAGCAGCCCTGGACAGGGCAACGAGCAGTACTTC.

The chain couples TRBV28 to TRBJ1-6; D is perhaps TRBD1 (5 bases). Trimming left V 5 bases short and J 0 bases short, with 17 bases between. Germline V gene lookup returns CDR1 MDHEN and CDR2 SYDVKM. CDR3 length: 18 amino acids. CDR3 DNA: TGTGCCAGCAGTCGGGGGACGTCGGGGAGCTCCTATAATTCACCCCTCCACTTT. Translating gives CASSRGTSGSSYNSPLHF.

This chain uses TRBV6-5 with TRBJ1-4, with TRBD1 matching over 8 bases. This CDR3 region has 15 residues. Germline trimming cut 8 bases from V and 4 bases from J; bases unmatched to any gene: 9. Germline V gene sequence: CDR1 MNHEY, CDR2 SVGAGI. This chain's CDR3 is CASSTTGANNEKLFF. The CDR3, as DNA: TGTGCCAGCTCTACGACAGGGGCGAATAATGAAAAACTGTTTTTT.

The genes are TRBV27 and TRBJ1-4, with 10 positions matching TRBD1. The germline V gene has CDR1 MNHEY and CDR2 SMNVEV (reference sequence). The CDR3 covers 15 residues. V was pared by 6 bases and J by 6 bases, with 7 bases of the junction left unmatched. CDR3 bases: TGTGCCAGCAGATCCCTAGGGACAGGGGATGAAAAACTGTTTTTT. Its protein is CASRSLGTGDEKLFF.

The chain employs TRBV21-1 and TRBJ2-7; TRBD2 reflects the table's D call only, with no check against the DNA. TRBV21-1 is a documented pseudogene. CDR3 length equals 15 residues. In DNA form, the CDR3 reads TGTGCCAGCAGGGGGATAGCGGTTAGCTCCTACGAGCAGTACTTC. This gives the protein CASRGIAVSSYEQYF.

The chain carries TRBV18 and TRBJ1-3, with D uncertain. This CDR3 region has 16 residues. Trimming took off 3 bases at V and 3 bases at J, with 15 bases between the two ends. Germline V gives CDR1 KGHSH, CDR2 LQKENI. The CDR3: CASSPPGSGGGNTIYF. CDR3 in DNA: TGTGCCAGCTCACCGCCGGGCTCGGGAGGTGGAAACACCATATATTTT.

This chain joins TRBV28 and TRBJ1-1, with unresolved D. The CDR3 has 14 amino acids. Germline lookup yields CDR1 MDHEN and CDR2 SYDVKM. V shed 6 bases and J shed 1 base, with 12 bases lying between them. The CDR3 loop is CASSPSGGNTEAFF. The CDR3 coding sequence is TGTGCCAGCAGCCCCTCAGGAGGGAACACTGAAGCTTTCTTT. Drawing the rest from reference TRBV28 and TRBJ1-1, the complete variable domain is DVKVTQSSRYLVKRTGEKVFLECVQDMDHENMFWYRQDPGLGLRLIYFSYDVKMKEKGDIPEGYSVSREKKERFSLILESASTNQTSMYLCASSPSGGNTEAFFGQGTRLTVV.

This clone was detected a few times. The chain has TRBV9 and TRBJ1-4, with D perhaps matching TRBD1 (6 bases). Trimming took 4 bases from V and 7 from J, leaving 17 bases between them. The CDR3 sequence is 15 residues long. The germline V gene encodes CDR1 SGDLS and CDR2 YYNGEE. The CDR3 loop reads CASSSGGQLGEKLFF. CDR3 coding DNA: TGTGCCAGCAGCTCCGGGGGGCAGTTGGGTGAAAAACTGTTTTTT.